The source of this T cell receptor (beta chain) is a study of T cells in localized non-small cell lung cancer. Using immunoSEQ multiplex PCR, the repertoire was profiled, and TCRdb retains in-frame clones only, with some absent. This sample has 15,000 to 18,000 clones; around 87% occur once, and the top ten carry 27%. This clone was counted a few times. The sample consisted of peripheral blood mononuclear cells, taken before any cancer treatment. This receptor was identified in a male donor aged 60 or over with stage II lung adenocarcinoma.

Here the CDR3 DNA reads TGTGCCAGCAGTCTACAGGGGGCCAACTACGAGCAGTACTTC. Amino acid sequence: CASSLQGANYEQYF. This rearrangement joins TRBV27 to TRBJ2-7; 9 nucleotides align to TRBD1. The V segment lost 5 bases and the J segment 3 bases; nucleotides outside the gene matches: 5. The CDR3 has 14 amino acids. CDR1 and CDR2 (germline): MNHEY, SMNVEV (reference sequence).